This T cell receptor (beta chain) was captured in a study of regulatory T cells in long-lasting Graves disease. The time point: persistent/refractory GD, antithyroid drugs over 5 years with positive TRAb. Following extraction of RNA from PBMCs, that RNA was used to make the TCR library. An endocrinology unit in Xi'an, China, supplied the patients. For TCR beta, libraries came from iRepertoire HTBI primers and Arm-PCR of CDR3 regions. TCRdb processed the multiplex PCR reads anew with MiXCR; each CDR3 protein has one entry. The profile covers roughly 450,000 distinct CDR3 sequences, with 20% to 25% appearing a single time and roughly 28% taken by the ten largest. Overall study findings and caveats: Rather than thyroid tissue, only peripheral blood underwent study. Newly diagnosed Graves' patients exceeded persistent ones in TCR diversity. More public clonotypes were shared by persistent patients (about 3,000) than by new patients (approximately 990).

This clonotype has more than one count but fewer than ten. Its matching antigen is unknown. Germline CDR1 and CDR2: DFQATT and SNEGSKA (reference sequence). Trimming removed 0 bases from V and 4 bases from J, with 10 bases in between. The CDR3 contains 13 residues. The sequencing here drew on peripheral blood mononuclear cells (PBMCs), taken when the disease was refractory, from a patient treated with antithyroid drugs. The TCR sequence derives from a female donor with Graves disease. The chain employs TRBV20-1 and TRBJ2-7; weak D call: TRBD1 (7 bases). The CDR3 is CSAREEGAYEQYF. The CDR3 DNA reads as TGCAGTGCTAGAGAGGAGGGGGCTTACGAGCAGTACTTC.